This T cell receptor (beta chain) was captured by sequencing in a study of cytomegalovirus exposure and HLA in healthy donors. CDR3 size: 14 residues. V dropped 5 bases and J dropped 4 bases, with 15 bases sitting between them. Germline assignment: CDR1 SGHDN and CDR2 FVKESK. The PCR had 60 Vbeta and 13 Jbeta primers. Original data processing: There were tens of millions of unique TCR beta chains by a later count, and 10 million to 12 million of them were shared. Repertoires were generated with immunoSEQ multiplex PCR, while TCRdb's copy carries only in-frame clones and drops some. That table supplies the V and J calls and clone size; D and trimming were determined from the DNA. This table has roughly 200,000 clones, roughly 86% appearing once. Study results and limitations: Another analysis was done later, and it associated around 15,000 TCR beta sequences with HLA alleles at 0.05 false discovery rate.

About this clone itself: Its matching antigen is unknown.

The specimen sequenced was PBMCs. The chain carries TRBV14 and TRBJ2-7, with D perhaps TRBD2 (6 bases). The sequence was obtained from a man aged 40-55 years in good health and CMV-seropositive. This CDR3 reads CASSGGTHRYEQYF. The CDR3, as DNA: TGTGCCAGCAGCGGGGGGACCCATAGGTACGAGCAGTACTTC.